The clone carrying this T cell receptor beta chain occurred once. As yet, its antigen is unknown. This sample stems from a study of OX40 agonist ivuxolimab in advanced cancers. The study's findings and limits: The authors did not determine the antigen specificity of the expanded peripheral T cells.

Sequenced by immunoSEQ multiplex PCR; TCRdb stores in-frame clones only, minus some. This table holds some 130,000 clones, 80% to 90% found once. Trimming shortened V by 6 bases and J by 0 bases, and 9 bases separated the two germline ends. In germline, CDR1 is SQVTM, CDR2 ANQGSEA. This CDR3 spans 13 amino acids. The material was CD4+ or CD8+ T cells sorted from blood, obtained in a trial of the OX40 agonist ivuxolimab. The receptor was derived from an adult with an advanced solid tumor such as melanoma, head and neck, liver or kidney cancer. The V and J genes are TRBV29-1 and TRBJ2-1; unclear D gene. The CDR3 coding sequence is TGCAGCGTGAGGAACTACTCCTACAATGAGCAGTTCTTC. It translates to CSVRNYSYNEQFF.